What follows describes a single TCR beta chain. The CDR3 spans 14 residues. Germline V lookup: CDR1 SGDLS, CDR2 YYNGEE. The ends were cut back, 0 bases at V and 4 bases at J, with 8 bases in the middle. This sample was taken from a study of blood T cell repertoires in COVID-19. Overall study context: Nucleic acid was either cDNA or gDNA, and it came from T cells, B-cell-depleted T cells, or PBMCs.

Method: immunoSEQ multiplex PCR; TCRdb's copy keeps in-frame clones and lacks some. The sample contains more than 200,000 clones, roughly 91% of which appear only once. The chain couples TRBV9 to TRBJ2-1; D possibly corresponds to TRBD1 (5 bases). The sample comprised PBMCs or T cells enriched from blood (not recorded which). The TCR was taken from a man under 40 in a cohort exposed to, infected with or recovered from COVID-19 (not recorded which). The CDR3 DNA reads TGTGCCAGCAGCGTAGCAGGGCGGTACAATGAGCAGTTCTTC. Encoded protein: CASSVAGRYNEQFF.